This T cell receptor (beta chain) was documented in a study of spatial heterogeneity in lung cancer. Every TCR cDNA molecule bore its own unique molecular identifier. MiXCR, applied by TCRdb to the 5' RACE reads, yields one record per CDR3 protein. The data contain about 45,000 distinct CDR3 sequences, approximately 7% of them singletons. Noted time point: sample taken at primary tumor resection. Sequencing was performed on whole RNA extracted from tumor and nontumor lung tissue, or from frozen PBMC, and the material was left unsorted. Samples were obtained from around 72 donors, all untreated early-stage non-small cell lung cancer patients. Details on this clonotype: Antigen: not known.

V lost 2 bases and J lost 3, with 12 bases in between. Germline V gives CDR1 LGHDT, CDR2 YNNKEL (reference sequence). This CDR3 contains 15 residues. Overall study findings and caveats: There were more appearances of ubiquitous expanded tumor TCRs in blood at resection than at follow-up.

The source is a female donor with early-stage non-small cell lung cancer. The chain is built from TRBV3-1 and TRBJ2-3; no clear D. The sample was PBMCs, taken at surgery. As DNA, the CDR3 is TGTGCCAGCAGCCAATGGACCGGTACTACAGATACGCAGTATTTT. This codes for CASSQWTGTTDTQYF.